The 3 T cell receptor beta chains below all came from one sample that was sequenced in a study of T cell clonality in common variable immunodeficiency. Here immunoSEQ multiplex PCR was the method, and the copy in TCRdb shows in-frame clones only, minus some. The sample yields approximately 60,000 clones, without any singletons. Sample: peripheral blood mononuclear cells. These receptors were taken from a person between 18 and 75 years old in good health.

This clone was seen ten or more times. The read halts 3 residues ahead of the CDR3 end, with the missing end drawn from the germline J gene. The chain links TRBV30 to TRBJ1-5, with 8 nucleotides matching TRBD1. Germline V CDR1 and CDR2: GTSNPN, SVGIG (reference sequence). Unmatched junction bases numbered 8, after V lost 0 bases and J lost 1 base. The CDR3 loop spans 17 amino acids. The DNA read from the CDR3 is TGTGCCTGGAGTGTACTTCCAGGGGGCTTGAGCAATCAGCCC. Translation gives CAWSVLPGGLSNQP. The whole CDR3 is CAWSVLPGGLSNQPQHF. The variable domain in full, completed from reference TRBV30 and TRBJ1-5, reads SQTIHQWPATLVQPVGSPLSLECTVEGTSNPNLYWYRQAAGRGLQLLFYSVGIGQISSEVPQNLSASRPQDRQFILSSKKLLLSDSGFYLCAWSVLPGGLSNQPQHFGDGTRLSIL.

This clone was seen repeatedly, ten times or more. The read ends 3 residues early relative to the CDR3; the germline J gene fills the gap. J is TRBJ2-4 and V is TRBV18; perhaps TRBD1 as D (6 bases). Germline V gene data show CDR1 as KGHSH and CDR2 as LQKENI. The CDR3 loop spans 14 amino acids. V gave up 1 base and J gave up 7 bases, with 11 bases separating them. The sequenced part of the CDR3 DNA is TGTGCCAGCTCACCACGGTCAGGGGAGAACATT. Amino acid sequence: CASSPRSGENI. The full CDR3 is CASSPRSGENIQYF.

This clone was observed at least ten times. The CDR3 is cut off 3 residues early in the read; its end comes from the germline J gene. This chain links TRBV20-1 with TRBJ2-1, with 8 bases matching TRBD2. CDR1 and CDR2 (germline): DFQATT, SNEGSKA (reference sequence). This CDR3 region has 13 residues. Trimming cost V 6 bases and J 0 bases; bases outside gene matches: 1. The CDR3 protein is CSAAGGSYNEQFF. Partial CDR3 DNA: TGCAGTGCCGCGGGGGGCTCCTACAATGAG.